This record looks at one TCR beta chain sequence and its context. The antigen remains undetermined. These data originate in a study of T-cell memory formation after mild COVID-19. Across the study: There were largely donor-specific TCR clusters.

5'RACE with constant-segment primers yielded barcoded, UMI-tagged TCR alpha and TCR beta cDNA libraries. MiXCR was run by TCRdb on the 5' RACE reads, yielding one entry per CDR3 protein. The sample consists of around 140,000 distinct CDR3 sequences, 15% to 20% of them appearing once. Findings of the study overall: Pre-infection memory carried some responding clones, suggesting that cross-reactive memory joined. Among clones contracting day 15 to 85, CD4/CD8 was balanced, whereas later expanders leaned CD4+.

The origin of this receptor is an adult woman who had mild COVID-19 (a few samples of this study predate the infection). Cell type and time point are not known. The sequenced sample consisted of PBMCs or a T cell subset sorted from them (not recorded which).

In DNA, the CDR3 is TGCGCCAGCAGCCACCCCCGGACGGATACGCAGTATTTT. As protein: CASSHPRTDTQYF. The chain is built from TRBV4-1 and TRBJ2-3, with no clear D. Trimming shortened V by 3 bases and J by 6 bases, and 10 bases separated the two germline ends. The CDR3 covers 13 residues. In germline, CDR1 is MGHRA, CDR2 YSYEKL.